The 23 T cell receptor beta chains in this list originate from one sample, sequenced in a study of identical twins. MiXCR was run by TCRdb on the 5' RACE reads, yielding one entry per CDR3 protein. The table has around 370,000 distinct CDR3 sequences, about 10% seen once; the top ten hold roughly 9%. Sequenced: naive T cells sorted from blood. The receptor set was obtained from a woman aged 50 to 65 in good health.

This clonotype was recorded a few times. The chain recombines TRBV4-1 with TRBJ2-1; perhaps TRBD2 as D (6 bases). The V and J ends lost 4 bases and 5 bases respectively, with 15 bases between them. The germline V gene has CDR1 MGHRA and CDR2 YSYEKL. The CDR3 extends over 15 amino acids. CDR3 DNA sequence: TGCGCCAGCAGCCGAAAAACGGGGGTCCACAATGAGCAGTTCTTC. Translation: CASSRKTGVHNEQFF.

This clonotype was seen ten or more times. V usage is TRBV11-2 and J usage is TRBJ2-3; D unclear. This CDR3 has 13 amino acids. CDR1 is SGHAT and CDR2 is FQNNGV in the germline V gene. V was pared by 1 base and J by 0 bases, with 2 bases between. The DNA for the CDR3 is TGTGCCAGCAGCTTAGTTAGCACAGATACGCAGTATTTT. Protein sequence: CASSLVSTDTQYF.

CDR3 bases: TGCAGCGGCAGGGGAGCGGGAGCGGGCAATGAGCAGTTCTTC. Translation: CSGRGAGAGNEQFF. V is TRBV29-1 and J is TRBJ2-1; 8 bases are shared with TRBD2. V gave up 7 bases and J gave up 6 bases; unmatched junction bases: 11. Germline CDR1 reads SQVTM; CDR2 reads ANQGSEA. The CDR3 runs 14 residues.

The genes are TRBV18 and TRBJ2-1, with 7 bases lining up with TRBD1. This CDR3 has 16 residues. The germline CDR1 and CDR2 sequences are KGHSH and LQKENI. Trimming took 5 bases from V and 6 from J; bases not matched to a gene: 13. The CDR3 sequence is CASSAETGYLVNEQFF. In nucleotides, the CDR3 is TGTGCCAGCTCAGCCGAGACAGGGTACCTAGTCAATGAGCAGTTCTTC.

The sample holds many counts of this clonotype. The chain carries TRBV6-2 or TRBV6-3 and TRBJ1-6; D is unclear. Per the germline V gene, CDR1 is MNHEY and CDR2 is SVGEGT. V lost 0 bases to trimming and J lost 13 bases, with 19 bases between them. The CDR3 extends over 16 amino acids. CDR3: CASSYSIAGGHSPLHF. CDR3 nucleotides: TGTGCCAGCAGTTACTCTATTGCAGGAGGTCATAGTCCCCTCCACTTT.

This clonotype occurred a few times. The chain couples TRBV24-1 to TRBJ2-2; TRBD1 aligns across 7 bases. The length of the CDR3 is 15 residues. V lost 4 bases and J lost 0; bases outside the gene matches: 1. Germline V lookup: CDR1 KGHDR, CDR2 SFDVKD. The CDR3 loop reads CATSETGTNTGELFF. In nucleotides, the CDR3 is TGTGCCACCAGTGAGACAGGGACGAACACCGGGGAGCTGTTTTTT.

As for this clonotype: This sequence may be a read error, since a much larger clone differs from it by one base. This chain connects TRBV3-1 to TRBJ2-7; D may correspond to TRBD1 or TRBD2 (5 bases each). The CDR3 sequence is 16 residues long. Germline V lookup: CDR1 LGHDT, CDR2 YNNKEL (reference sequence). Written as DNA, the CDR3 is TGTCCCAGCAGCTCTACGGGGCGTTCCTTTCCCTACGAGCAGTACTTC. Its protein is CPSSSTGRSFPYEQYF.

There are many counts of this clonotype. V gene TRBV12-3 or TRBV12-4 combines with J gene TRBJ1-1; no definite D call. V dropped 1 base and J dropped 7 bases, with 7 bases sitting between them. CDR3 size: 12 residues. CDR3 region: CASSLDGLEAFF. The DNA for the CDR3 is TGTGCCAGCAGTTTAGACGGGCTTGAAGCTTTCTTT.

This clonotype has at least ten counts. This chain links TRBV10-2 with TRBJ2-7; no firm D call. The germline gives CDR1 WSHSY, CDR2 SAAADI. The V and J ends lost 2 bases and 5 bases respectively, with 10 bases between them. This CDR3 is 13 amino acids long. The CDR3 bases are TGCGCCAGCAGTGAGAGTCAGATGGACGAGCAGTACGTC. This encodes CASSESQMDEQYV.

This clonotype turned up a few times. This chain links TRBV7-9 with TRBJ2-1, with D possibly TRBD2 on 5 matching bases. CDR3 size: 12 residues. Trimming left V 4 bases short and J 9 bases short, with 10 bases between. Germline V lookup: CDR1 SEHNR, CDR2 FQNEAQ (reference sequence). The CDR3: CASSSYEGEQFF. DNA of the CDR3: TGTGCCAGCAGCTCGTACGAGGGTGAGCAGTTCTTC.

This clonotype occurred a few times. The chain combines TRBV12-3 or TRBV12-4 with TRBJ1-1; D gene unclear. The CDR3 runs to 13 residues. With 4 bases removed from V and 4 bases from J, the gap between germline ends came to 10 bases. The CDR3 loop reads CASSSPGSTEAFF. CDR3 nucleotide sequence: TGTGCCAGCAGTTCTCCGGGGAGCACTGAAGCTTTCTTT.

This clonotype was observed many times. The chain combines TRBV6-6 with TRBJ2-7; 11 bases align to TRBD2. V trimming: 6 bases; J trimming: 5 bases; junction bases outside the gene matches: 6. The CDR3 length is 14 residues. Germline V lookup: CDR1 MNHNY, CDR2 SVGAGI (reference sequence). CDR3 protein: CASRLAGGFHEQYF. In nucleotides, the CDR3 is TGTGCCAGCAGGCTAGCGGGAGGTTTCCACGAGCAGTACTTC.

Only a few counts were recorded for this clonotype. One end of the junction fails to match germline, which may point to a read error. The chain recombines TRBV12-3 or TRBV12-4 with TRBJ2-3; TRBD2 agrees at 15 bases. This CDR3 has 14 amino acids. In nucleotides, the CDR3 is TGTGCCAGCAGACCCGGGACTAGCGGGAGGCCAACAAATTTT. Amino acid sequence: CASRPGTSGRPTNF.

The J gene is TRBJ2-7, the V gene TRBV4-1, with 7 positions matching TRBD2. Trimming removed 0 bases from V and 2 bases from J; junction bases left unmatched: 4. The CDR3 extends over 15 amino acids. Germline-derived CDR1 and CDR2 are MGHRA and YSYEKL. The CDR3 DNA sequence: TGCGCCAGCAGCCAAGATCCGGGGGGAACCTACGAGCAGTACTTC. Amino acids: CASSQDPGGTYEQYF.

This clonotype occurred many times. The gene calls are TRBV7-9 and TRBJ2-7; 11 nucleotides agree with TRBD2. Per the germline V gene, CDR1 is SEHNR and CDR2 is FQNEAQ (reference sequence). This CDR3 spans 15 amino acids. J gave up 6 bases and V 3 bases, and 7 bases lay outside the gene matches. The CDR3 here is CASSFRSGRASEQYF. For the CDR3, the DNA is TGTGCCAGCAGCTTCCGTAGCGGGAGGGCGAGCGAGCAGTACTTC.

In its sample, this clonotype was seen a few times. The rearrangement links TRBV29-1 to TRBJ2-7; TRBD1 aligns across 10 bases. J gave up 2 bases and V 4 bases, and 8 bases lay outside the gene matches. Germline lookup yields CDR1 SQVTM and CDR2 ANQGSEA. The CDR3 extends over 15 amino acids. The CDR3 DNA sequence: TGCAGCGTTGCCGGGACAGGGGTGGAGACCTACGAGCAGTACTTC. This encodes CSVAGTGVETYEQYF.

This clonotype turned up a few times. The rearrangement links TRBV5-1 to TRBJ2-1; a possible D gene is TRBD2 (7 bases). Germline values: CDR1 SGHRS, CDR2 YFSETQ. The CDR3 has 14 amino acids. V was clipped by 3 bases and J by 4 bases, with 11 bases between them. CDR3 DNA: TGCGCCAGCAGCTGGGAGGGGGGGTACAATGAGCAGTTCTTC. It codes for CASSWEGGYNEQFF.

This clonotype showed up just once. Possible read error: a much larger clone is one base away. The V call is TRBV5-5, the J call TRBJ2-2; 8 bases are shared with TRBD1. Germline loops: CDR1 SGHKS, CDR2 YYEKEE (reference sequence). The CDR3 totals 16 residues. V was pared by 2 bases and J by 1 base, with 4 bases of the junction left unmatched. CDR3 in amino acids: CASSFAGTGNTGELFF. The CDR3 DNA follows: TGTGCCAGCAGCTTCGCCGGGACAGGGAACACCGGGGAGCTGTTTTTT.

The rearrangement links TRBV12-3 or TRBV12-4 to TRBJ2-5; a possible D gene is TRBD2 (5 bases). The CDR3 has 18 amino acids. Trimming took off 1 base at V and 2 bases at J, with 20 bases between the two ends. CDR3: CASSLVEGGVGFQETQYF. The CDR3 nucleotides read TGTGCCAGCAGTTTAGTTGAGGGCGGAGTGGGGTTTCAAGAGACCCAGTACTTC.

The genes are TRBV12-3 or TRBV12-4 and TRBJ1-1; no clear D. There are 14 residues in the CDR3. Trimming took off 6 bases at V and 3 bases at J, with 14 bases between the two ends. CDR3: CASRLKIGDTEAFF. CDR3 bases: TGTGCCAGCAGACTTAAAATTGGGGACACTGAAGCTTTCTTT.

The chain joins TRBV11-2 to TRBJ2-2; the D gene is possibly TRBD2 (5 bases). Germline V gene sequence: CDR1 SGHAT, CDR2 FQNNGV. Trimming removed 4 bases from V and 1 base from J, with 10 bases in between. The CDR3 length is 15 residues. As DNA, the CDR3 is TGTGCCAGCAGCTCCTTCGCGGGGAACACCGGGGAGCTGTTTTTT. Its protein is CASSSFAGNTGELFF.

This clonotype was recorded a few times. This sequence joins TRBV6-5 and TRBJ1-1; 9 bases agree with TRBD1. CDR1 is MNHEY, CDR2 SVGAGI, per germline. CDR3 length equals 15 residues. With 4 bases clipped from V and 3 bases from J, the junction kept 6 bases outside the gene matches. The CDR3 region is CASSLDRGRDTEAFF. CDR3 bases: TGTGCCAGCAGTTTGGACAGGGGACGGGACACTGAAGCTTTCTTT.

Only a few counts were recorded for this clonotype. This chain links TRBV19 with TRBJ2-2, with D possibly being TRBD2 (5 bases). The CDR3 runs to 14 residues. The ends were cut back, 3 bases at V and 8 bases at J, with 13 bases in the middle. In germline, CDR1 is LNHDA, CDR2 SQIVND (reference sequence). The chain's CDR3 is CASSIGGFQGELFF. The DNA for the CDR3 is TGTGCCAGTAGTATTGGAGGTTTTCAAGGGGAGCTGTTTTTT. Complete variable domain (other parts from reference TRBV19 and TRBJ2-2): DGGITQSPKYLFRKEGQNVTLSCEQNLNHDAMYWYRQDPGQGLRLIYYSQIVNDFQKGDIAEGYSVSREKKESFPLTVTSAQKNPTAFYLCASSIGGFQGELFFGEGSRLTVL.